The 16 T cell receptor beta chains given below trace back to one sample, sequenced in a study of molecular identifiers for immune sequencing clone quantification. From the PCR reads, TCRdb called clonotypes with MiXCR, one entry per CDR3 protein. Of roughly 90,000 distinct CDR3 sequences listed, under 20% were seen once; the top ten hold about 0.85%. Sequencing was performed on naive CD8+ T cells from blood, with Jurkat cell RNA spiked in. This sample's subset: FACS-sorted CD8+CD4-CCR7+CD45RA+ naive T cells. The receptors originated from a human donor in good health. Some libraries in this study had Jurkat cell RNA spiked in.

The rearrangement uses TRBV7-8 and TRBJ2-7; no definite D call. The CDR3 is 12 residues long. Germline CDR1 and CDR2: SGHVS and FQNEAQ. Trimming cost V 1 base and J 7 bases, with 8 bases left between them. The CDR3 DNA reads as TGTGCCAGCAGCTTAGTTCTTGGGGAGCAGTACTTC. Protein sequence: CASSLVLGEQYF.

On this clonotype: One end of the junction is discordant with germline, which a read error may explain. The rearrangement links TRBV5-8 to TRBJ1-5; unclear D gene. Germline V gene lookup returns CDR1 SGHTS and CDR2 YDEGEE. There are 16 residues in the CDR3. The CDR3: CASSFGIIYSDQPQHF. CDR3 sequence (DNA): TGTGCCAGCAGCTTTGGTATCATCTATAGCGATCAGCCCCAGCATTTT.

In this sample, this clonotype turned up many times. V and J are TRBV3-1 and TRBJ2-7; D remains ambiguous. The CDR3 extends over 15 amino acids. Germline CDR1 is LGHDT and CDR2 is YNNKEL (reference sequence). V was shortened by 1 base and J by 3 bases, with 13 bases between the two germline ends. The CDR3 sequence: CASSQGRQPDYEQYF. The CDR3 DNA is TGTGCCAGCAGCCAAGGGAGACAACCGGACTACGAGCAGTACTTC.

The chain couples TRBV13 to TRBJ2-5; the match to TRBD2 covers 14 bases. J gave up 0 bases and V 0 bases, and 3 bases lay outside the gene matches. CDR1 PRHDT and CDR2 FYEKMQ come from the germline V gene (reference sequence). This CDR3 has 18 amino acids. DNA for the CDR3: TGTGCCAGCAGCTTAGGCCCGGGACTAGCGGGAGACCAAGAGACCCAGTACTTC. As protein: CASSLGPGLAGDQETQYF.

This clonotype was picked up many times. CDR3 region: CASSYSVGGHQPQHF. The DNA of the CDR3 is TGTGCCAGCAGTTACTCAGTGGGCGGTCATCAGCCCCAGCATTTT. V and J are TRBV6-2 or TRBV6-3 and TRBJ1-5; no definite D call. The CDR3 runs to 15 residues. With 0 bases removed from V and 5 bases from J, the gap between germline ends came to 11 bases. Germline CDR1 is MNHEY and CDR2 is SVGEGT.

Ten or more counts support this clonotype. This chain joins TRBV7-2 and TRBJ2-7; no reliable D call. Trimming removed 5 bases at V and 3 bases at J, with 11 bases between. The CDR3 covers 13 residues. The germline gives CDR1 SGHTA, CDR2 FQGNSA. Here the CDR3 reads CASSAGAFYEQYF. CDR3 DNA: TGTGCCAGCAGCGCCGGCGCCTTCTACGAGCAGTACTTC.

In its sample, this clonotype was seen many times. The gene calls are TRBV6-5 and TRBJ2-7; D assignment may be TRBD1 or TRBD2 (6 bases each). This CDR3 contains 13 residues. Trimming removed 0 bases at V and 6 bases at J, with 9 bases between. Per germline, CDR1 MNHEY and CDR2 SVGAGI. The CDR3 DNA reads TGTGCCAGCAGTTACTCGACGGGGGCCGAGCAGTACTTC. Translated, it gives CASSYSTGAEQYF.

This clonotype was detected ten times or more. The rearrangement joins TRBV5-1 to TRBJ2-3, with D uncertain. Trimming cost V 0 bases and J 6 bases, with 11 bases left between them. The CDR3 loop spans 14 amino acids. Germline lookup yields CDR1 SGHRS and CDR2 YFSETQ. The CDR3 loop is CASSLASSIDTQYF. Here the CDR3 DNA reads TGCGCCAGCAGCTTGGCCAGCAGCATTGATACGCAGTATTTT.

Concerning this clonotype itself: A read error may be the cause here, since a much bigger clone is one base away. The genes are TRBV12-3 or TRBV12-4 and TRBJ1-1; D remains ambiguous. The CDR3 runs 15 residues. V gave up 6 bases and J gave up 1 base, with 15 bases separating them. The DNA of the CDR3 is TGTGCCAGCAGCACAGAGGAATCTTGGAACACTGAAGCTTTCTTT. This sequence encodes CASSTEESWNTEAFF.

This clonotype appeared a few times. This clone may be a read error of a much larger clone one base away. The chain employs TRBV5-6 and TRBJ1-3; TRBD1 might be the D (5 bases). The CDR3 contains 16 residues. Germline lookup yields CDR1 SGHDT and CDR2 YYEEEE. The CDR3 region has the DNA TGTGCCAGCGGCTTGGTAGTTCAGGGCCCCGGAAACACCATATATTTT. Translating gives CASGLVVQGPGNTIYF.

In its sample, this clonotype was seen many times. The genes are TRBV4-3 and TRBJ2-7, with D maybe TRBD1 (5 bases). The CDR3 totals 17 residues. Germline loops: CDR1 LGHNA, CDR2 YSLEER. V lost 0 bases, J lost 5 bases, and 20 bases lay in between. CDR3 protein: CASSQELGERYPHEQYF. The CDR3 DNA reads as TGCGCCAGCAGCCAAGAATTAGGGGAACGCTATCCCCACGAGCAGTACTTC.

This clonotype has at least ten counts. CDR3 nucleotides: TGTGCCAGTAGTATTGGCTCGGGGGAGCAGTACTTC. Translation gives CASSIGSGEQYF. The genes are TRBV19 and TRBJ2-7, with a weak D call TRBD2 (5 bases). Germline V gene lookup returns CDR1 LNHDA and CDR2 SQIVND (reference sequence). The CDR3 is 12 residues long. With 3 bases removed from V and 7 bases from J, the gap between germline ends came to 10 bases.

With respect to this clonotype: Given a much more abundant clone one base away, this may be a read error. CDR3 sequence: CASSAIGVLSTGELFF. The CDR3 nucleotides are TGTGCCAGCAGTGCCATAGGGGTCCTGAGCACCGGGGAGCTGTTTTTT. The V gene is TRBV6-1, the J gene TRBJ2-2, with a tentative D call TRBD1 (5 bases). The ends were cut back, 4 bases at V and 4 bases at J, with 16 bases in the middle. Germline CDR1 MNHNS, CDR2 SASEGT. This CDR3 region has 16 residues.

The J gene is TRBJ2-7, the V gene TRBV30; 8 nucleotides align to TRBD1. Losses at the gene ends were 3 bases for V and 4 bases for J; bases not matched to a gene: 8. Germline V gene sequence: CDR1 GTSNPN, CDR2 SVGIG (reference sequence). CDR3 size: 14 residues. The CDR3 DNA sequence: TGTGCCTGGAGCCCGGGACAGGCGGGTTACGAGCAGTACTTC. It specifies CAWSPGQAGYEQYF. The full variable domain, its missing parts supplied by reference TRBV30 and TRBJ2-7, is SQTIHQWPATLVQPVGSPLSLECTVEGTSNPNLYWYRQAAGRGLQLLFYSVGIGQISSEVPQNLSASRPQDRQFILSSKKLLLSDSGFYLCAWSPGQAGYEQYFGPGTRLTVT.

The table lists this clonotype with many counts. The genes are TRBV6-5 and TRBJ2-3; D gene uncertain. Per the germline V gene, CDR1 is MNHEY and CDR2 is SVGAGI. The CDR3 covers 16 residues. Trimming removed 0 bases at V and 4 bases at J, with 14 bases between. The chain's CDR3 is CASSYSKGSGADTQYF. CDR3 DNA sequence: TGTGCCAGCAGTTACTCGAAGGGTTCGGGTGCAGATACGCAGTATTTT.

For this clonotype: Since a much larger clone is just one base distant, this may be a read error. The rearrangement links TRBV5-6 to TRBJ2-5; D gene ambiguous. This CDR3 has 13 amino acids. Germline loops: CDR1 SGHDT, CDR2 YYEEEE. The CDR3 DNA follows: TGTGCCAGCAACTTGAGGCCAGAAGAGACCCAGTACTTC. It encodes CASNLRPEETQYF.